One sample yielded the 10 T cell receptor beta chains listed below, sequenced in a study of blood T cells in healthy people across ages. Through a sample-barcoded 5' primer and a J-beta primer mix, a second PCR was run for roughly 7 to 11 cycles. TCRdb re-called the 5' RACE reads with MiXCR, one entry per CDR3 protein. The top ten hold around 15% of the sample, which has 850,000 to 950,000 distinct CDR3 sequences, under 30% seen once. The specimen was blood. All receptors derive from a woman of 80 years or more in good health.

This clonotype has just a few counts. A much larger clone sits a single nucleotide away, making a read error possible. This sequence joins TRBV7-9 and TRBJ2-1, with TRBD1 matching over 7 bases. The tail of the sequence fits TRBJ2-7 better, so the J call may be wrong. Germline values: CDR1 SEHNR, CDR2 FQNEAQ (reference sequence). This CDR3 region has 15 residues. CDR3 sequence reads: CASSANRGTYNEQYF. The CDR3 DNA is TGTGCCAGCAGCGCAAACAGGGGCACCTACAATGAGCAGTACTTC.

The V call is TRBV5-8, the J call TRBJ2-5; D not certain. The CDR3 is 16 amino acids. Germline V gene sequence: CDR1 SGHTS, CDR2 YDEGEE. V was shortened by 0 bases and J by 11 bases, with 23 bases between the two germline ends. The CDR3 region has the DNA TGTGCCAGCAGCTTGGGTCTGCTAATAAAATCCAATGAGCAGTACTTC. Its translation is CASSLGLLIKSNEQYF.

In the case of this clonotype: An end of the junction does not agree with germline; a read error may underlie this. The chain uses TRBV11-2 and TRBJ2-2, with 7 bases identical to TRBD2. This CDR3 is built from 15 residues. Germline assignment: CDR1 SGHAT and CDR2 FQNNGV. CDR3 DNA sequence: TGTGCCAGCAGCTTTGGGGGGGGAAGGACCGGGGAGCGGTTTTTT. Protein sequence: CASSFGGGRTGERFF.

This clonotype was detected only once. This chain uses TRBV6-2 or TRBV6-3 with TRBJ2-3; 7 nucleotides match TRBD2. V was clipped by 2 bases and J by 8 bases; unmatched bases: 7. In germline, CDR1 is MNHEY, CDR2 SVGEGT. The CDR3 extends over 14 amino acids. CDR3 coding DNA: TGTGCCAGCAGTTACACCCTGGGGGGGAGTACGCAGTATTTT. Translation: CASSYTLGGSTQYF.

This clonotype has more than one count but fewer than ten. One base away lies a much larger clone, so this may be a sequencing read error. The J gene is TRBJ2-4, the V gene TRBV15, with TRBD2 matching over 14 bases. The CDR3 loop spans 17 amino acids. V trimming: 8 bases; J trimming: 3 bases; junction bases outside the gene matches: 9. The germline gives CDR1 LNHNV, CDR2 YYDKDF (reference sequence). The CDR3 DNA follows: TGTGCCACCGGCCCCCGGACTAGCGGGGGGAGCAAAAACATTCAGTACTTC. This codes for CATGPRTSGGSKNIQYF.

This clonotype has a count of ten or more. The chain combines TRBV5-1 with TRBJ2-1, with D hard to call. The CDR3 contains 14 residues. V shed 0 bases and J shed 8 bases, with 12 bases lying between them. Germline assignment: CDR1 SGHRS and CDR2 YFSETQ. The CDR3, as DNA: TGCGCCAGCAGCTTGGATCTTAGTAGTTATGAGCAGTTCTTC. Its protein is CASSLDLSSYEQFF.

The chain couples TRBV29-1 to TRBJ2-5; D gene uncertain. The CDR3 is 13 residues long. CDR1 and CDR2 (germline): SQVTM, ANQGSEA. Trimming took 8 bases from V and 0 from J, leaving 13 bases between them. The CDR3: CSFDRAYQETQYF. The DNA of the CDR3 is TGCAGCTTCGATCGTGCTTACCAAGAGACCCAGTACTTC.

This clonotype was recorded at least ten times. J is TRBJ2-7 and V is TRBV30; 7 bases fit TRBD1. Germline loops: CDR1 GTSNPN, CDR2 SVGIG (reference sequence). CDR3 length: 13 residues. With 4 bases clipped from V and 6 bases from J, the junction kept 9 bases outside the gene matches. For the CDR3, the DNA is TGTGCCTGGATGAGGGACAGTCTTGGCGAGCAGTACTTC. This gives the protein CAWMRDSLGEQYF. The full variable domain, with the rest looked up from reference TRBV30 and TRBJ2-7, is SQTIHQWPATLVQPVGSPLSLECTVEGTSNPNLYWYRQAAGRGLQLLFYSVGIGQISSEVPQNLSASRPQDRQFILSSKKLLLSDSGFYLCAWMRDSLGEQYFGPGTRLTVT.

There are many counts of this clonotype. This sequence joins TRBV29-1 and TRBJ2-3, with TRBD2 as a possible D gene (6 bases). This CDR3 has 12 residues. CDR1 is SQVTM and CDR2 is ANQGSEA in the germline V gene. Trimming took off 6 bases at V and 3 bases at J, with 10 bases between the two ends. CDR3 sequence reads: CSVGLTTDTQYF. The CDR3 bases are TGCAGCGTAGGACTAACGACAGATACGCAGTATTTT.

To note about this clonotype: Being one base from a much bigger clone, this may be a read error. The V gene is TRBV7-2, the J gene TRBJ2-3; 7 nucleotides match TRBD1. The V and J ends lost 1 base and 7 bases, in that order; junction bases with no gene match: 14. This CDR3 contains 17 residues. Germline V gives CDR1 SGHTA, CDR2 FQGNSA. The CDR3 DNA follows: TGTACCAGCAGCTTAGAGAGAGGGGGCAATCCCCCATATACGCAGTATTTT. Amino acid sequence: CTSSLERGGNPPYTQYF.